This T cell receptor (beta chain) was sequenced in a study of CD8 T cells in ankylosing spondylitis. Findings and caveats of the study: The clones that were linked to disease were reported to be significantly enriched in matched synovial fluid samples from ankylosing spondylitis patients. For ankylosing spondylitis blood, a TCR beta motif of 8 or 9 highly homologous variants appeared characteristic.

The V gene's germline CDR1 is MNHNS and CDR2 SASEGT. J gave up 4 bases and V 3 bases, and 2 bases lay outside the gene matches. This CDR3 spans 13 amino acids. TCRdb independently ran MiXCR on the 5' RACE reads; one entry per CDR3 protein. The sample holds 200,000 to 250,000 distinct CDR3 sequences, about 16% seen once. The sample holds a few counts of this clonotype. The antigen remains unidentified. The gene calls are TRBV6-1 and TRBJ1-1; 7 bases match TRBD1. This clonotype originated in a male donor with ankylosing spondylitis. Material for sequencing was blood, either unsorted or a sorted T cell fraction (not recorded which). The CDR3 region is CASSEEGATEAFF. The CDR3 bases are TGTGCCAGCAGTGAGGAGGGGGCCACTGAAGCTTTCTTT.